A single sample gave rise to the 30 T cell receptor beta chains below, sequenced in a study of beta chain features in type 1 diabetes. Broader study findings: Significant though moderate, a shortening of TCRB CDR3s appeared in all four CD4+ subsets of Type 1 diabetes patients.

These receptors are not linked to any known antigen. Every isolated RNA sample was fully reverse transcribed, so sequencing captured expressed TCRB transcripts. TCRdb's table, derived via immunoSEQ multiplex PCR, lists solely in-frame clones and lacks some. The sample lists 11,000 to 15,000 clones; roughly 60% were seen once. The source material was stem cell memory CD4+ T cells from blood. Receptors were obtained from a woman under 30 with type 1 diabetes.

The rearrangement links TRBV7-2 to TRBJ2-3, with 11 nucleotides matching TRBD2. With 5 bases clipped from V and 6 bases from J, the junction kept 10 bases outside the gene matches. The CDR3 runs to 16 residues. Looked up from germline, CDR1 is SGHTA and CDR2 is FQGNSA. In DNA form, the CDR3 reads TGTGCCAGCAGCCAGGGGCTAGCGGGAGGTGGGGATACGCAGTATTTT. Translating it yields CASSQGLAGGGDTQYF. Complete variable domain (other parts from reference TRBV7-2 and TRBJ2-3): GAGVSQSPSNKVTEKGKDVELRCDPISGHTALYWYRQSLGQGLEFLIYFQGNSAPDKSGLPSDRFSAERTGGSVSTLTIQRTQQEDSAVYLCASSQGLAGGGDTQYFGPGTRLTVL.

The chain recombines TRBV18 with TRBJ2-7; D remains ambiguous. Trimming pared 2 bases from V and 1 base from J, leaving 15 bases between. CDR3 length equals 16 residues. Germline CDR1 and CDR2: KGHSH and LQKENI. The CDR3 coding sequence is TGTGCCAGCTCACCAGTCTTCCAGGATAGGTCCTACGAGCAGTACTTC. Its translation: CASSPVFQDRSYEQYF.

The V and J genes are TRBV5-1 and TRBJ2-1, with D possibly TRBD2 on 6 matching bases. Looked up from germline, CDR1 is SGHRS and CDR2 is YFSETQ. The CDR3 has 14 amino acids. V was shortened by 1 base and J by 6 bases, with 11 bases between the two germline ends. The CDR3, as DNA: TGCGCCAGCAGCTTGATAGCGGAGACCAATGAGCAGTTCTTC. Amino acids: CASSLIAETNEQFF.

This clone was found once. In the same sample, other DNA sequences code for this CDR3. This chain joins TRBV19 and TRBJ1-2, with 7 bases aligning to TRBD1. The V segment lost 6 bases and the J segment 7 bases; nucleotides outside the gene matches: 5. The CDR3 is made up of 12 amino acids. Germline CDR1 reads LNHDA; CDR2 reads SQIVND (reference sequence). The CDR3 sequence: CASSPRQGGYTF. The CDR3 coding sequence is TGTGCCAGTAGCCCACGACAGGGTGGCTACACCTTC.

For this clone: Different DNA sequences within this sample yield the same CDR3. The CDR3 region is CASSPSGGVETYEQYF. In DNA, the CDR3 is TGCGCCAGCAGCCCATCGGGGGGAGTGGAGACCTACGAGCAGTACTTC. The J gene is TRBJ2-7, the V gene TRBV4-3; TRBD2 matches at 7 bases. Germline V CDR1 and CDR2: LGHNA, YSLEER. The CDR3 runs to 16 residues. After removal of 4 bases from V and 2 bases from J, the junction contained 11 bases not matched to a gene.

The chain has TRBV29-1 and TRBJ2-1; 11 bases match TRBD2. CDR3 length: 15 residues. V dropped 5 bases and J dropped 3; count of bases not matched to a gene: 6. Germline CDR1 SQVTM, CDR2 ANQGSEA. CDR3 sequence: CSVSLAGGLYNEQFF. The CDR3 DNA sequence: TGCAGCGTTAGTCTAGCGGGGGGCCTCTACAATGAGCAGTTCTTC.

The V gene is TRBV7-9, the J gene TRBJ1-4, with D perhaps TRBD1 (6 bases). V lost 8 bases and J 8 bases, leaving 9 bases between the germline ends. The CDR3 sequence is 11 residues long. Germline V gives CDR1 SEHNR, CDR2 FQNEAQ (reference sequence). This CDR3 reads CASSGVEKLFF. The CDR3 DNA reads TGTGCCAGCTCAGGGGTCGAAAAACTGTTTTTT.

The CDR3 sequence: CASSLGPSGPNSYEQYF. Here the CDR3 DNA reads TGCGCCAGCAGCTTAGGCCCGTCAGGGCCGAATTCCTACGAGCAGTACTTC. This chain connects TRBV5-1 to TRBJ2-7, with D possibly being TRBD1 (5 bases). The CDR3 is 17 amino acids. The germline gives CDR1 SGHRS, CDR2 YFSETQ. Trimming removed 2 bases from V and 1 base from J, with 19 bases in between. The variable domain in full, completed from reference TRBV5-1 and TRBJ2-7, reads KAGVTQTPRYLIKTRGQQVTLSCSPISGHRSVSWYQQTPGQGLQFLFEYFSETQRNKGNFPGRFSGRQFSNSRSEMNVSTLELGDSALYLCASSLGPSGPNSYEQYFGPGTRLTVT.

V and J are TRBV19 and TRBJ2-1, with 7 nucleotides matching TRBD2. Germline V CDR1 and CDR2: LNHDA, SQIVND (reference sequence). V trimming: 5 bases; J trimming: 4 bases; junction bases outside the gene matches: 8. The CDR3 extends over 15 amino acids. This chain's CDR3 is CASSSPSGGYNEQFF. The CDR3 DNA reads TGTGCCAGTAGTTCGCCTAGCGGAGGGTACAATGAGCAGTTCTTC.

Only one count was recorded for this clone. The CDR3 nucleotides read TGCGCCAGCAGCTTGGCCATGAGCGGGGCCTTAAACAATGAGCAGTTCTTC. This translates into CASSLAMSGALNNEQFF. The chain uses TRBV5-1 and TRBJ2-1; TRBD2 aligns across 7 bases. Germline CDR1 and CDR2: SGHRS and YFSETQ. CDR3 length: 17 amino acids. J gave up 5 bases and V 0 bases, and 11 bases lay outside the gene matches.

The CDR3 protein is CASSTTGEGRPYEQYF. The CDR3 DNA sequence: TGTGCCAGCAGTACTACGGGGGAGGGTAGGCCCTACGAGCAGTACTTC. The chain employs TRBV28 and TRBJ2-7; 7 bases agree with TRBD2. CDR1 and CDR2 (germline): MDHEN, SYDVKM. Unmatched junction bases numbered 12, after V lost 5 bases and J lost 2 bases. The CDR3 consists of 16 residues.

V usage is TRBV2 and J usage is TRBJ2-5, with 11 bases aligning to TRBD2. CDR1 and CDR2 (germline): SNHLY, FYNNEI. The CDR3 is 16 amino acids. V shed 5 bases, J shed 5 bases, and the junction held 10 bases outside the gene matches. The CDR3 sequence is CASSLLAGGRVETQYF. Here the CDR3 DNA reads TGTGCCAGCAGTCTTCTAGCGGGAGGTCGAGTGGAGACCCAGTACTTC. The complete variable domain, with remaining parts taken from reference TRBV2 and TRBJ2-5, reads EPEVTQTPSHQVTQMGQEVILRCVPISNHLYFYWYRQILGQKVEFLVSFYNNEISEKSEIFDDQFSVERPDGSNFTLKIRSTKLEDSAMYFCASSLLAGGRVETQYFGPGTRLLVL.

The chain uses TRBV27 and TRBJ1-1; D is unclear. V dropped 2 bases and J dropped 4 bases, with 8 bases sitting between them. Germline CDR1 reads MNHEY; CDR2 reads SMNVEV (reference sequence). The CDR3 sequence is 13 residues long. CDR3 sequence (DNA): TGTGCCAGCAGTTTAAGGGAGTTCACTGAAGCTTTCTTT. Translating it yields CASSLREFTEAFF.

The rearrangement links TRBV6-5 to TRBJ1-3, with 9 bases matching TRBD1. Germline CDR1 is MNHEY and CDR2 is SVGAGI. The CDR3 is made up of 16 amino acids. The trim removed 2 bases at V and 4 bases at J, leaving 6 bases unmatched. CDR3 bases: TGTGCCAGCAGTTACGACGGGACAGGGTTGGGAAACACCATATATTTT. Translation gives CASSYDGTGLGNTIYF.

This clone came up a few times. The chain is built from TRBV15 and TRBJ2-7; D perhaps matches TRBD2 (5 bases). V dropped 1 base and J dropped 1 base, with 5 bases sitting between them. Germline V gene lookup returns CDR1 LNHNV and CDR2 YYDKDF (reference sequence). The CDR3 spans 13 residues. CDR3 coding DNA: TGTGCCACCAGCAGAGGAGGGTCCTACGAGCAGTACTTC. Encoded protein: CATSRGGSYEQYF.

This chain links TRBV5-6 with TRBJ2-7, with a tentative D call TRBD1 (6 bases). V dropped 2 bases and J dropped 6 bases, with 27 bases sitting between them. Looked up from germline, CDR1 is SGHDT and CDR2 is YYEEEE. The length of the CDR3 is 18 residues. Here the CDR3 DNA reads TGTGCCAGCAGCTTAGTGTGGGTGACAAGGGGACAACAAAGCGAGCAGTACTTC. Residues: CASSLVWVTRGQQSEQYF.

The table lists this clone with a count of one. The chain is built from TRBV7-9 and TRBJ2-1, with 7 nucleotides matching TRBD1. The ends lost 4 bases at V and 4 bases at J; junction bases unmatched: 7. The CDR3 extends over 15 amino acids. Per the germline V gene, CDR1 is SEHNR and CDR2 is FQNEAQ (reference sequence). CDR3 bases: TGTGCCAGCAGCTCCCGCCAGGGGGAATACAATGAGCAGTTCTTC. Translated, it gives CASSSRQGEYNEQFF.

The gene calls are TRBV5-1 and TRBJ2-1, with 8 nucleotides matching TRBD1. Germline V gene data show CDR1 as SGHRS and CDR2 as YFSETQ. The CDR3 loop spans 14 amino acids. The V and J ends lost 0 bases and 9 bases, in that order; junction bases with no gene match: 5. The CDR3 DNA reads TGCGCCAGCAGCTTGGGACAGGGGTCGAGTGAGCAGTTCTTC. This codes for CASSLGQGSSEQFF.

The rearrangement uses TRBV6-1 and TRBJ2-5, with TRBD1 as a possible D gene (5 bases). The CDR3 extends over 13 amino acids. Germline CDR1 MNHNS, CDR2 SASEGT. V lost 4 bases and J lost 5, with 11 bases in between. The CDR3 nucleotides are TGTGCCAGCAGTGTGCGTTACAGGGAGACCCAGTACTTC. Protein product: CASSVRYRETQYF.

The chain employs TRBV5-1 and TRBJ2-7, with D possibly TRBD2 on 5 matching bases. CDR1 SGHRS and CDR2 YFSETQ come from the germline V gene. The CDR3 covers 15 residues. Between the trimmed V and J ends, which lost 4 bases and 0 bases, there was a span of 14 bases. CDR3 amino acids: CASSPYEGFSYEQYF. As DNA, the CDR3 is TGCGCCAGCAGCCCTTATGAGGGATTCTCCTACGAGCAGTACTTC.

The chain couples TRBV5-1 to TRBJ1-1, with 8 bases identical to TRBD1. The J segment lost 4 bases and the V segment lost 3 bases, leaving 2 bases of the junction unmatched. The germline CDR1 and CDR2 sequences are SGHRS and YFSETQ. CDR3 length equals 13 residues. CDR3 region: CASSWDRFTEAFF. CDR3 bases: TGCGCCAGCAGCTGGGACAGGTTCACTGAAGCTTTCTTT.

The rearrangement links TRBV7-2 to TRBJ2-3; D ambiguous. Per the germline V gene, CDR1 is SGHTA and CDR2 is FQGNSA. V gave up 4 bases and J gave up 3 bases, with 8 bases separating them. This CDR3 spans 13 amino acids. CDR3 protein: CASSYASTDTQYF. CDR3 coding DNA: TGTGCCAGCAGCTACGCGTCGACAGATACGCAGTATTTT.

The chain combines TRBV7-2 with TRBJ2-7; 11 bases match TRBD2. CDR1 SGHTA and CDR2 FQGNSA come from the germline V gene. V was pared by 6 bases and J by 6 bases, with 10 bases of the junction left unmatched. The CDR3 has 15 residues. CDR3 coding DNA: TGTGCCAGCAGTATAACTAGCGGGAGTACCGGCGAGCAGTACTTC. Encoded protein: CASSITSGSTGEQYF.

This clone was counted between two and nine times. This chain uses TRBV28 with TRBJ2-5, with TRBD2 matching 9 bases. The CDR3 spans 14 residues. The V gene's germline CDR1 is MDHEN and CDR2 SYDVKM. With V trimmed by 2 bases and J by 7 bases, 5 bases remained unmatched. The CDR3 region is CASSLLAGSGTQYF. The CDR3 nucleotides read TGTGCCAGCAGTTTACTAGCGGGGAGCGGGACCCAGTACTTC.

The CDR3 region is CASSLERDSSSYNEQFF. For the CDR3, the DNA is TGCGCCAGCAGCTTGGAGCGGGACTCCAGCTCCTACAATGAGCAGTTCTTC. This rearrangement joins TRBV5-1 to TRBJ2-1; TRBD2 agrees at 7 bases. The CDR3 totals 17 residues. J gave up 0 bases and V 0 bases, and 6 bases lay outside the gene matches. CDR1 SGHRS and CDR2 YFSETQ come from the germline V gene.

This clone was seen more than once but under ten times. The chain is built from TRBV7-9 and TRBJ2-7; tentatively, D is TRBD2 (5 bases). V lost 1 base, J lost 2 bases, and 9 bases lay in between. CDR1 is SEHNR, CDR2 FQNEAQ, per germline (reference sequence). The CDR3 runs 14 residues. The CDR3 loop is CASSLGTATYEQYF. The CDR3 nucleotides read TGTGCCAGCAGCTTAGGGACTGCTACCTACGAGCAGTACTTC.

The chain is built from TRBV5-1 and TRBJ2-2; the match to TRBD1 covers 7 bases. There are 14 residues in the CDR3. Trimming cost V 0 bases and J 5 bases; bases outside gene matches: 1. CDR1 is SGHRS and CDR2 is YFSETQ in the germline V gene. The CDR3 bases are TGCGCCAGCAGCTTGGGGACAGGAACCGGGGAGCTGTTTTTT. Its translation: CASSLGTGTGELFF.

The chain employs TRBV4-1 and TRBJ1-1; unclear D gene. The CDR3 extends over 12 amino acids. Germline-derived CDR1 and CDR2 are MGHRA and YSYEKL. Trimming left V 5 bases short and J 4 bases short, with 8 bases between. CDR3 sequence (DNA): TGCGCCAGCAGCTACTTTGGCACTGAAGCTTTCTTT. Protein product: CASSYFGTEAFF.

The genes are TRBV5-6 and TRBJ2-7; 9 bases agree with TRBD1. The CDR3 totals 15 residues. Trimming removed 4 bases from V and 1 base from J; junction bases left unmatched: 6. Germline V lookup: CDR1 SGHDT, CDR2 YYEEEE. The CDR3 region is CASSPRDRESYEQYF. The CDR3 DNA is TGTGCCAGCAGCCCGAGGGACAGGGAATCCTACGAGCAGTACTTC.

This chain joins TRBV30 and TRBJ1-1; D is perhaps TRBD1 (6 bases). The V and J ends lost 1 base and 5 bases respectively, with 17 bases between them. CDR3 length equals 15 residues. Germline V gene lookup returns CDR1 GTSNPN and CDR2 SVGIG (reference sequence). The CDR3 spells CAWSGRFRGMTEAFF. Written as DNA, the CDR3 is TGTGCCTGGAGTGGGAGATTTAGGGGGATGACTGAAGCTTTCTTT.